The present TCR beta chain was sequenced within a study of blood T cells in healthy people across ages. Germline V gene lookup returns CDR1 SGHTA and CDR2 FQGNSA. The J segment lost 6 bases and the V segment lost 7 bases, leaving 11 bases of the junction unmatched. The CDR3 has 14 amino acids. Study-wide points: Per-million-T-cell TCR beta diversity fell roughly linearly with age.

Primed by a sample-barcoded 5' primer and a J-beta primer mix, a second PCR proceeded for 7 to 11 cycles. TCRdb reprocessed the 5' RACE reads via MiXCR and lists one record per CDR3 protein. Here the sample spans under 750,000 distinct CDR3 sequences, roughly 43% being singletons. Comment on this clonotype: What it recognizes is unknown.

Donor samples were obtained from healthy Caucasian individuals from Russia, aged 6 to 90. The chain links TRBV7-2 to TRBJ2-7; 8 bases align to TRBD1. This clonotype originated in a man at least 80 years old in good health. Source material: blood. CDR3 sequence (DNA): TGTGCCAGCACCCCGGACAGGGTCCTGCGCGAGCAGTACTTC. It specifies CASTPDRVLREQYF.